Below, 15 T cell receptor beta chains from the same sample are listed, as sequenced in a study of tumor and adjacent non-tumor tissue in lung cancer. A modified ARM-PCR protocol with three rounds of nested PCR amplified TCRbeta. One entry per CDR3 protein, called by TCRdb with MiXCR from the multiplex PCR reads. The sample shows 60,000 to 65,000 distinct CDR3 sequences, roughly 60% of them seen only once. RNA was extracted from bulk tissue without any cell sorting. The normal lung tissue was taken more than 3 cm from the tumor edge. The source material was distant non-tumor lung tissue. All receptors derive from a man in his sixties or seventies with non-small cell lung cancer.

Regarding this clonotype: An end of the junction does not agree with germline; a read error may underlie this. This chain links TRBV5-1 with TRBJ2-2; D gene unclear. CDR1 and CDR2 from the germline V gene are SGHRS and YFSETQ. This CDR3 region has 17 residues. This CDR3 reads CARSLQITAANTGELFF. In DNA, the CDR3 is TGCGCCAGAAGCTTACAGATAACGGCGGCTAACACCGGGGAGCTGTTTTTT.

A note on this clonotype: The junction does not match germline at one end; this may be a read error. V usage is TRBV11-2 and J usage is TRBJ2-7, with TRBD1 matching over 7 bases. Germline values: CDR1 SGHAT, CDR2 FQNNGV. The CDR3 loop spans 14 amino acids. CDR3 region: CVSSLDATGYEQYF. The CDR3 coding sequence is TGTGTCAGCAGCTTAGATGCGACAGGGTATGAGCAGTACTTC.

In DNA form, the CDR3 reads TGCGCCAGCAGCTCGGCGGGACAATATCGGGAGGAGCAGTACTTC. Translated: CASSSAGQYREEQYF. The chain links TRBV5-1 to TRBJ2-7, with D possibly being TRBD1 or TRBD2 (6 bases each). The V and J ends lost 3 bases and 7 bases respectively, with 20 bases between them. The CDR3 consists of 15 residues. Germline CDR1 SGHRS, CDR2 YFSETQ. Together with reference TRBV5-1 and TRBJ2-7, the CDR3 gives the full variable domain: KAGVTQTPRYLIKTRGQQVTLSCSPISGHRSVSWYQQTPGQGLQFLFEYFSETQRNKGNFPGRFSGRQFSNSRSEMNVSTLELGDSALYLCASSSAGQYREEQYFGPGTRLTVT.

This clonotype ranks as medium-sized. The CDR3 DNA sequence: TGCAGCGTTAGGAAAGGGACTGCCTACGAGCAGTACTTC. This translates into CSVRKGTAYEQYF. The chain carries TRBV29-1 and TRBJ2-7; a possible D gene is TRBD2 (6 bases). The CDR3 is made up of 13 amino acids. The V end lost 5 bases, the J end lost 2 bases, and 13 bases lay between the germline ends. Germline loops: CDR1 SQVTM, CDR2 ANQGSEA.

J is TRBJ1-2 and V is TRBV20-1; D perhaps matches TRBD1 (5 bases). The CDR3 extends over 14 amino acids. CDR1 and CDR2 (germline): DFQATT, SNEGSKA (reference sequence). V was clipped by 0 bases and J by 5 bases, with 13 bases between them. As DNA, the CDR3 is TGCAGTGCTAGAGATCCCGGGGGAGGGTATGGCTACACCTTC. Protein product: CSARDPGGGYGYTF.

The table lists this clonotype with many counts. V and J are TRBV5-4 and TRBJ2-2; TRBD2 matches at 11 bases. This CDR3 spans 15 amino acids. The germline V gene has CDR1 SGHNT and CDR2 YYREEE (reference sequence). V dropped 4 bases and J dropped 5; count of bases not matched to a gene: 4. CDR3 loop: CASSRSGRGTGELFF. CDR3 DNA: TGTGCCAGCAGCCGTAGCGGGAGGGGGACCGGGGAGCTGTTTTTT.

CDR3 sequence (DNA): TGCAGTGCCCCGAGACCTGACAGATACTACGAGCAGTACTTC. As protein: CSAPRPDRYYEQYF. The rearrangement joins TRBV20-1 to TRBJ2-7, with TRBD1 as a possible D gene (5 bases). The CDR3 runs 14 residues. The V end was cut by 6 bases, the J end by 3 bases, with 18 bases between. Germline-derived CDR1 and CDR2 are DFQATT and SNEGSKA (reference sequence).

V usage is TRBV11-2 and J usage is TRBJ2-2; D is perhaps TRBD2 (5 bases). CDR1 and CDR2 (germline): SGHAT, FQNNGV. This CDR3 comprises 12 residues. The ends were cut back, 9 bases at V and 17 bases at J, with 22 bases in the middle. The chain's CDR3 is CARSLAIGEFFF. Here the CDR3 DNA reads TGTGCCAGGAGCCTGGCTATCGGGGAGTTCTTTTTT.

This clonotype was counted at least ten times. The rearrangement links TRBV4-1 to TRBJ2-5; perhaps TRBD1 as D (5 bases). Per germline, CDR1 MGHRA and CDR2 YSYEKL. The CDR3 extends over 16 amino acids. Trimming removed 5 bases from V and 3 bases from J, with 19 bases in between. As DNA, the CDR3 is TGCGCCAGCAGCTTGCAGGGAATTTCCCCAGAAGAGACCCAGTACTTC. Its protein product is CASSLQGISPEETQYF.

By share, this clonotype ranks as medium-sized. The CDR3 sequence: CASSRPGQGEKGEQYF. In DNA form, the CDR3 reads TGCGCCAGCAGCCGGCCCGGACAGGGGGAGAAGGGCGAGCAGTACTTC. J is TRBJ2-7 and V is TRBV4-1; 10 bases are shared with TRBD1. Germline loops: CDR1 MGHRA, CDR2 YSYEKL. The CDR3 extends over 16 amino acids. Trimming cost V 4 bases and J 6 bases; bases outside gene matches: 12.

Of note for this clonotype: Compared with germline, one end of the junction differs, possibly owing to a read error. This chain joins TRBV6-1 and TRBJ2-5; D gene uncertain. The CDR3 has 15 amino acids. Germline V CDR1 and CDR2: MNHNS, SASEGT. The CDR3 sequence is CTSSTTAFREETQYF. Written as DNA, the CDR3 is TGTACCAGCAGTACAACAGCTTTCCGTGAAGAGACCCAGTACTTC.

With regard to this clonotype: This may stem from a read error, because a much larger clone lies one nucleotide away. The chain is built from TRBV5-4 and TRBJ2-5; D may match TRBD1 or TRBD2 (5 bases each). Germline V gene sequence: CDR1 SGHNT, CDR2 YYREEE (reference sequence). The CDR3 is made up of 13 amino acids. In nucleotides, the CDR3 is TGTGGCAGCAGCTTGCCGGGACGGGAGACCCAGTACTTC. Its protein is CGSSLPGRETQYF.

This rearrangement joins TRBV10-3 to TRBJ2-1; 10 nucleotides align to TRBD2. The germline CDR1 and CDR2 sequences are ENHRY and SYGVKD. After removal of 11 bases from V and 7 bases from J, the junction contained 14 bases not matched to a gene. The CDR3 is 15 amino acids. CDR3 loop: CAAGAKGSGGNEQFF. DNA for the CDR3: TGTGCCGCCGGGGCCAAGGGTAGCGGGGGGAATGAGCAGTTCTTC.

V is TRBV24-1 and J is TRBJ2-5; unclear D gene. The CDR3 is 11 residues long. Germline V gives CDR1 KGHDR, CDR2 SFDVKD. V was trimmed by 5 bases and J by 5 bases, leaving 5 bases between them. The CDR3 DNA reads TGTGCCACCAGTGTCGCCGAGACCCAGTACTTC. It translates to CATSVAETQYF.

The genes are TRBV21-1 and TRBJ2-5; TRBD1 is the table's D call and was not checked against the DNA. TRBV21-1 is reported as a pseudogene. The CDR3 length is 15 residues. The CDR3 nucleotides read TGTGCCAGCAGCAAAGCGCAAACAGGGGGGGAGACCCAGTACTTC. Its protein is CASSKAQTGGETQYF.